The sequence of this TCR beta chain was determined in a study of siplizumab effects on memory and regulatory T cells. Overall study findings and caveats: Controls had around 27% Treg-derived mappable alloreactive CD4+ clones on average, versus less than 70% with siplizumab. Alloreactive sequences that could be traced to unstimulated CD4+ memory cells showed a significant reduction under siplizumab.

The V gene's germline CDR1 is GTSNPN and CDR2 SVGIG (reference sequence). V was pared by 3 bases and J by 8 bases, with 7 bases between. The CDR3 consists of 10 residues. Some 10^5 TCR templates were measured in each sample. The repertoire was sequenced with immunoSEQ multiplex PCR; TCRdb's copy has only in-frame clones and lacks some. The sample lists over 60,000 clones, less than 95% occurring once. This clone has a handful of counts. Its specificity is not known. This TCR derives from a human donor in good health. Sequenced material: CD8+ T cells sorted from blood. V is TRBV30 and J is TRBJ1-1; D is uncertain. Here the CDR3 reads CAWSDNEAFF. The CDR3 DNA sequence: TGTGCCTGGAGCGACAACGAAGCTTTCTTT.